Listed below are T cell receptor beta chains from one sample, sequenced in a study of CD8+ T cells in alopecia areata. Produced via immunoSEQ multiplex PCR; TCRdb's table is partial and in-frame only. The repertoire holds about 190,000 clones, 50% to 60% seen once, with less than 0.8% in the top ten. This specimen was CD4+ T cells sorted from blood, taken at week 4, from a patient treated with tofacitinib. The receptor source for this set is a human donor with alopecia areata. CDR3s include the opening cysteine and the closing phenylalanine or tryptophan. Each record gives: V gene, D gene, clone size, J gene, CDR3 DNA, CDR3 protein. A D gene is named only where the DNA matches it firmly. Where a row states a size, it is once, few, many or the class of an expanded clone; other rows omit it.

>TRBV6-5|.|.|TRBJ1-5
TGTGCCAGCAGGTCAGCCAATCAGCCCCAGCATTTT
CASRSANQPQHF
>TRBV5-1|.|.|TRBJ2-5
TGCGCCAGCAGCTTACAGGGATTGGCTGAGACCCAGTACTTC
CASSLQGLAETQYF
>TRBV30|TRBD2|.|TRBJ2-3
TGTGCCTGGAGTGTAGGGGCGGGAGAAGGAGATACGCAGTATTTT
CAWSVGAGEGDTQYF
>TRBV29-1|.|once|TRBJ2-1
TGCAGCGTTGTCCCCGCGCAGCATGAGCAGTTCTTC
CSVVPAQHEQFF
>TRBV15|.|few|TRBJ2-3
TGTGCCACCAGCAAACAGCTCACAGATACGCAGTATTTT
CATSKQLTDTQYF
>TRBV28|.|.|TRBJ2-7
TGTGCCAGCAGTCCTCTGCGGGTCCTCTACGAGCAGTACTTC
CASSPLRVLYEQYF
>TRBV28|.|.|TRBJ2-4
TGTGCCAGCAGGGTCCCCGGAAATCTAGCCAAAAACATTCAGTACTTC
CASRVPGNLAKNIQYF
>TRBV2|.|.|TRBJ1-2
TGTGCCAGCTCCGAAAGGGGAGGGGAAGGAGGCTACACCTTC
CASSERGGEGGYTF
>TRBV29-1|TRBD1|.|TRBJ2-4
TGCAGCGTAGGACAGGGTGTTGGCGCCAAAAACATTCAGTACTTC
CSVGQGVGAKNIQYF
>TRBV9|.|.|TRBJ2-1
TGTGCCAGCAGCTCCCCTGGGGGCGGCGACAATGAGCAGTTCTTC
CASSSPGGGDNEQFF
>TRBV27|.|.|TRBJ2-5
TGTGCCAGCAGTCCCTTTAGAGGTCGGGAGACCCAGTACTTC
CASSPFRGRETQYF
>TRBV25-1|TRBD1|.|TRBJ2-7
TGTGCCAGCAGTGAACGGACAGGGGTTAGATACGAGCAGTACTTC
CASSERTGVRYEQYF
>TRBV29-1|.|few|TRBJ2-3
TGCAGCGAGTGGGACAGCACAGATACGCAGTATTTT
CSEWDSTDTQYF
>TRBV30|TRBD1|.|TRBJ1-3
TGTGCCTGGAGTCAAAGGACAGGCCCCATATATTTT
CAWSQRTGPIYF
>TRBV2|.|few|TRBJ2-5
TGTGCCAGCAGCCCTGGGGACAAAGAGCAAGAGACCCAGTACTTC
CASSPGDKEQETQYF
>TRBV30|.|few|TRBJ1-1
TGTGCCTGGAGTAAGGGCAGGGAAAAAGCTTTCTTT
CAWSKGREKAFF
>TRBV2|.|few|TRBJ1-2
TGTGCCAGCAGTGGCGACATGCAAGGCTACACCTTC
CASSGDMQGYTF
>TRBV29-1|TRBD1|.|TRBJ2-7
TGCAGCGTTGCAAGGGACAGGGACTCCTACGAGCAGTACTTC
CSVARDRDSYEQYF
>TRBV4-2|TRBD2|.|TRBJ2-7
TGTGCCAGCAGCCAAGATTTGGGCCTAGCGGGAAGGGCCTACGAGCAGTACTTC
CASSQDLGLAGRAYEQYF
>TRBV7-3|.|.|TRBJ2-5
TGTGCCAGCAGCTTAACTAGCGCGCAAGAGACCCAGTACTTC
CASSLTSAQETQYF
>TRBV6-6|.|.|TRBJ2-5
TGTGCCAGCAGTTACACAGGACCCTCGGAGACCCAGTACTTC
CASSYTGPSETQYF
>TRBV7-2|.|many|TRBJ1-3
TGTGCCAGCAGCTTACAGAGCTCTGGAAACACCATATATTTT
CASSLQSSGNTIYF
>TRBV7-9|.|.|TRBJ2-1
TGTGCCAGCAGCTTAGATGGGTCGTACAATGAGCAGTTCTTC
CASSLDGSYNEQFF
>TRBV7-2|.|.|TRBJ2-1
TGTGCCAGCAGCTTAGTGATGGGACAACGCACCTACAATGAGCAGTTCTTC
CASSLVMGQRTYNEQFF
>TRBV30|.|.|TRBJ2-1
TGTGCCTGGAGATTGACAGACGAGCAGTTCTTC
CAWRLTDEQFF
>TRBV2|.|.|TRBJ2-5
TGTGCCGGCGGGACTCTGGGTGGGCAGACCCAGTACTTC
CAGGTLGGQTQYF
>TRBV30|.|once|TRBJ1-4
TGTGCCTGGACGGCGCTGGATGAAAAACTGTTTTTT
CAWTALDEKLFF
>TRBV6-6|.|few|TRBJ2-5
TGTGCCAGCAGTTACTCGAATCAGAGGGGAGAGACCCAGTACTTC
CASSYSNQRGETQYF
>TRBV6-5|.|.|TRBJ2-3
TGTGCCAGCAGTAGTGGTGGGTTTAGCACAGATACGCAGTATTTT
CASSSGGFSTDTQYF
>TRBV29-1|TRBD1|.|TRBJ2-1
TGCAGCGTTCGTGCAAGGGACAGGGGGGTTGGAATCTACAATGAGCAGTTCTTC
CSVRARDRGVGIYNEQFF
>TRBV7-9|.|once|TRBJ2-1
TGTGCCAGCAGCTTATTGTTGGGCAATGAGCAGTTCTTC
CASSLLLGNEQFF
>TRBV29-1|TRBD1|.|TRBJ2-3
TGCAGCGTTACAGGGGTCTCCCTATATACGCAGTATTTT
CSVTGVSLYTQYF
>TRBV5-1|.|few|TRBJ2-1
TGCGCCAGCAGCTTGGCCGAACGGACCATCTACAATGAGCAGTTCTTC
CASSLAERTIYNEQFF
>TRBV29-1|.|few|TRBJ2-2
TGCAGCGTTGACGTTGACAGTACCGGGGAGCTGTTTTTT
CSVDVDSTGELFF
>TRBV9|TRBD2|.|TRBJ2-1
TGTGCCAGCAGACCCGACTTTGGGAAGCGGGGCAATGAGCAGTTCTTC
CASRPDFGKRGNEQFF
>TRBV30|.|.|TRBJ2-5
TGTGCCTGGAGAAGAGGGGGGAGGCAAGAGACCCAGTACTTC
CAWRRGGRQETQYF
>TRBV29-1|TRBD2|.|TRBJ2-5
TGCAGCGTGGGGACTACTTACCAAGAGACCCAGTACTTC
CSVGTTYQETQYF
>TRBV6-1|TRBD1|once|TRBJ2-5
TGTGCCAGCAGTCAAGACCCGACAGGGGGAGAGACCCAGTACTTC
CASSQDPTGGETQYF
>TRBV11-2|.|.|TRBJ2-5
TGTGCCAGCAGCTTAGATTCGAAGACCCAGTACTTC
CASSLDSKTQYF
>TRBV9|.|.|TRBJ2-5
TGTGCCAGCAGCCCCGGTGGAGGGGGCAAGACCCAGTACTTC
CASSPGGGGKTQYF
>TRBV4-1|.|.|TRBJ1-1
TGCGCCAGCAGCCAAGATGTGGCAATGAACACTGAAGCTTTCTTT
CASSQDVAMNTEAFF
>TRBV29-1|.|.|TRBJ2-5
TGCAGCGTGAACAGGGAGGGAGAGACCCAGTACTTC
CSVNREGETQYF
>TRBV4-2|TRBD2|.|TRBJ2-1
TGTGCCAGCAGCCCCGGGACTAGAGACAATGAGCAGTTCTTC
CASSPGTRDNEQFF
>TRBV5-6|.|.|TRBJ2-1
TGTGCCAGCAGCTCCGTTGACGATGAGCAGTTCTTC
CASSSVDDEQFF
>TRBV7-2|TRBD2|.|TRBJ2-7
TGTGCCAGCAGCTTACGGGCGGGAGCCCCCTACGAGCAGTACTTC
CASSLRAGAPYEQYF
>TRBV30|TRBD1|.|TRBJ1-1
TGTGCCTGGAGCTTTGGGACAGAGAAAGCTTTCTTT
CAWSFGTEKAFF
>TRBV30|.|.|TRBJ2-4
TGTGCCTGGAGTGTACGGGCGGGCCAAAACATTCAGTACTTC
CAWSVRAGQNIQYF
>TRBV29-1|TRBD1|few|TRBJ2-5
TGCAGCGTGAACAGGGGAAACCAAGAGACCCAGTACTTC
CSVNRGNQETQYF
>TRBV30|.|.|TRBJ2-7
TGTGCCTGGAGTCGGGGGTTGTACGAGCAGTACTTC
CAWSRGLYEQYF
>TRBV27|.|.|TRBJ2-3
TGTGCCAGCAGTCCGGTTGCCAGGGATACGCAGTATTTT
CASSPVARDTQYF
>TRBV29-1|.|many|TRBJ2-1
TGCAGCGGTGACAGAGGGTGGGACAATGAGCAGTTCTTC
CSGDRGWDNEQFF
>TRBV30|TRBD1|.|TRBJ1-1
TGTGCCTGGAGTAGTACAGGGGGCTACACTGAAGCTTTCTTT
CAWSSTGGYTEAFF